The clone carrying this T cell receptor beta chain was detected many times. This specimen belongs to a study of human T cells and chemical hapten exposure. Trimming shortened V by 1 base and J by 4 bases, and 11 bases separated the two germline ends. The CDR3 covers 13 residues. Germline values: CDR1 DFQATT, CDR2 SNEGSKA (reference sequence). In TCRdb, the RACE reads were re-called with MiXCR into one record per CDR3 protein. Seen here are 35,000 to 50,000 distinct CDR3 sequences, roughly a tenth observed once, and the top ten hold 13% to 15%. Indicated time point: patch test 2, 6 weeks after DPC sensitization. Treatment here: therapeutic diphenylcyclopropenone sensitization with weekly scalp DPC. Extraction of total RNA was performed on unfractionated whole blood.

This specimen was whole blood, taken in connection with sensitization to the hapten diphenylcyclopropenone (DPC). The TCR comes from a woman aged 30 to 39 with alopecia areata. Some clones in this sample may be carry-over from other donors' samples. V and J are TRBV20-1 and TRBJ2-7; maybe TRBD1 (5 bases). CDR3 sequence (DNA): TGCAGTGCTAGAGGTAGGGCAGGGTACGAGCAGTACTTC. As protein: CSARGRAGYEQYF.